This TCR beta chain was identified in a study of blood T cell repertoires in COVID-19. Study-level background: From the United States, Italy and Spain came samples of acute and convalescent COVID-19. Sample material is recorded as cDNA or gDNA derived from T cells, B-cell-depleted T cells, or PBMCs.

J lost 5 bases, V lost 0 bases, and 5 bases had no gene match. Per germline, CDR1 SGDLS and CDR2 YYNGEE. This CDR3 is built from 15 residues. The authors' processing: Amplification with reference gene primers provided the estimates of nucleated cell counts. The method was immunoSEQ multiplex PCR; TCRdb's version includes in-frame clones alone and lacks a portion of them. V and J calls and clone size are as listed in that table; D and trimming were resolved from the DNA. The table shows about 200,000 clones, with 80% occurring only once. The sequence was obtained from a woman in her 70s with acute or convalescent COVID-19. Sequences were obtained from peripheral blood. This chain connects TRBV9 to TRBJ1-5; 7 nucleotides align to TRBD1. The CDR3 here is CASSVEGTGDQPQHF. CDR3 in DNA: TGTGCCAGCAGCGTAGAGGGTACAGGGGATCAGCCCCAGCATTTT.